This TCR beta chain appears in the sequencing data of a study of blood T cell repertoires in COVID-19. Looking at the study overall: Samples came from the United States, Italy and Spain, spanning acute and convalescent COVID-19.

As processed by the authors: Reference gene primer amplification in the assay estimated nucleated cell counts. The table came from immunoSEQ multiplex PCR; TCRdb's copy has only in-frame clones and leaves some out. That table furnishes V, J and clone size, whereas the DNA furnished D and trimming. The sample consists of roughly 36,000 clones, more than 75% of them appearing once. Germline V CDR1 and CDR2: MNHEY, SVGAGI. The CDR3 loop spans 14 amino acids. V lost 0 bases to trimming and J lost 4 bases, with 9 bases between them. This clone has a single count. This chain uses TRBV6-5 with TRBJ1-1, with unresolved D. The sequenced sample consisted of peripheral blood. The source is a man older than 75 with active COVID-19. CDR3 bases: TGTGCCAGCAGTTACTCGGAGGCTAGCACTGAAGCTTTCTTT. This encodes CASSYSEASTEAFF.